Below, 15 T cell receptor beta chains from the same sample are listed, as sequenced in a study of neurological immune-mediated disorders. In TCRdb, the 5' RACE reads were re-called with MiXCR into one record per CDR3 protein. This sample has roughly 60,000 distinct CDR3 sequences, with 4% to 6% found just once. The specimen sequenced was PBMCs. These receptors were obtained from a woman aged 45-65 years with multiple sclerosis.

This clonotype was detected a few times. The J gene is TRBJ1-2, the V gene TRBV5-1, with D maybe TRBD1 (5 bases). The germline V gene has CDR1 SGHRS and CDR2 YFSETQ. Trimming removed 2 bases from V and 8 bases from J, with 13 bases in between. CDR3 length: 13 residues. CDR3 in amino acids: CASSFGTLPGYTF. The CDR3 DNA is TGCGCCAGCAGCTTCGGGACGCTCCCAGGCTACACCTTC.

There are many counts of this clonotype. The chain links TRBV5-6 to TRBJ2-1; D not resolved. Germline V gene sequence: CDR1 SGHDT, CDR2 YYEEEE. The length of the CDR3 is 12 residues. Between the trimmed V and J ends, which lost 3 bases and 10 bases, there was a span of 11 bases. The CDR3 DNA reads TGTGCCAGCAGCTCGAGAGCGCTCGAGCAGTTCTTC. Its translation is CASSSRALEQFF.

This clonotype was counted ten times or more. The chain employs TRBV12-3 or TRBV12-4 and TRBJ1-5; TRBD1 might be the D (6 bases). V was cut by 0 bases and J by 7 bases, with 22 bases left in between. This CDR3 spans 18 amino acids. In nucleotides, the CDR3 is TGTGCCAGCAGTTTAGCGCTCCGGGGGCTGGGGGGTAGCCAGCCCCAGCATTTT. Translating it yields CASSLALRGLGGSQPQHF.

This clonotype has at least ten counts. V usage is TRBV10-3 and J usage is TRBJ1-1, with D possibly TRBD1 on 6 matching bases. In germline, CDR1 is ENHRY, CDR2 SYGVKD. CDR3 length equals 14 residues. V was clipped by 2 bases and J by 1 base, with 8 bases between them. The CDR3, as DNA: TGTGCCATCAGTGAGGGGGGGGCGAACACTGAAGCTTTCTTT. Translating it yields CAISEGGANTEAFF.

The chain is built from TRBV5-1 and TRBJ2-1, with TRBD2 matching over 13 bases. The CDR3 is 15 amino acids. After removal of 4 bases from V and 7 bases from J, the junction contained 5 bases not matched to a gene. Germline lookup yields CDR1 SGHRS and CDR2 YFSETQ. This CDR3 is CASSEGTSGENEQFF. In nucleotides, the CDR3 is TGCGCCAGCAGCGAGGGGACTAGCGGGGAGAATGAGCAGTTCTTC. Full variable domain (outside the CDR3, taken from reference TRBV5-1 and TRBJ2-1): KAGVTQTPRYLIKTRGQQVTLSCSPISGHRSVSWYQQTPGQGLQFLFEYFSETQRNKGNFPGRFSGRQFSNSRSEMNVSTLELGDSALYLCASSEGTSGENEQFFGPGTRLTVL.

Ten or more counts support this clonotype. The chain combines TRBV20-1 with TRBJ2-4; possibly TRBD1 for D (5 bases). The CDR3 runs to 16 residues. CDR1 and CDR2 (germline): DFQATT, SNEGSKA (reference sequence). Trimming stripped 0 bases from V and 7 bases from J, with 19 bases between. The DNA for the CDR3 is TGCAGTGCTAGAGATAAAACACCTAGGGGAAATAACATTCAGTACTTC. Protein: CSARDKTPRGNNIQYF.

This clonotype was recorded many times. The chain has TRBV7-2 and TRBJ2-7; D gene unclear. The CDR3 length is 14 residues. V dropped 1 base and J dropped 2 bases, with 9 bases sitting between them. From germline, CDR1 is SGHTA and CDR2 FQGNSA. CDR3 coding DNA: TGTGCCAGCAGCTTAGACAGAGCTACCTACGAGCAGTACTTC. This sequence encodes CASSLDRATYEQYF.

This clonotype was detected many times. V gene TRBV10-3 combines with J gene TRBJ2-7; D may be TRBD1 (6 bases). V lost 7 bases to trimming and J lost 0 bases, with 10 bases between them. The CDR3 has 13 amino acids. Germline V CDR1 and CDR2: ENHRY, SYGVKD. Written as DNA, the CDR3 is TGTGCCATCAAAAGGGGGATCTCCTACGAGCAGTACTTC. Its protein product is CAIKRGISYEQYF.

Note on this clonotype: A much larger clone lies a single base off, so this may be a read error. V is TRBV28 and J is TRBJ1-2, with D maybe TRBD1 (5 bases). V lost 5 bases, J lost 8 bases, and 18 bases lay in between. The CDR3 totals 14 residues. From germline, CDR1 is MDHEN and CDR2 SYDVKM. Here the CDR3 reads CASSGGGNTEGYTF. The CDR3 nucleotides are TGTGCCAGCAGTGGGGGTGGAAACACTGAGGGCTACACCTTC.

This clonotype was observed at least ten times. At one end, the junction sequence differs from germline, possibly due to a read error. The chain employs TRBV27 and TRBJ1-6, with a possible D match to TRBD1 (5 bases). The CDR3 is 12 residues long. CDR1 is MNHEY, CDR2 SMNVEV, per germline (reference sequence). The CDR3 is CASSRRDSPLNF. CDR3 DNA sequence: TGTGCCAGCAGCCGCAGGGATTCACCCCTCAACTTT.

This clonotype was detected many times. The J gene is TRBJ2-1, the V gene TRBV20-1; D ambiguous. CDR1 DFQATT and CDR2 SNEGSKA come from the germline V gene (reference sequence). This CDR3 has 14 residues. The V end was cut by 5 bases, the J end by 2 bases, with 13 bases between. The CDR3 nucleotides are TGCAGTGCTGATGGGGTTGGCGCCTACAATGAGCAGTTCTTC. Translated: CSADGVGAYNEQFF.

In its sample, this clonotype was seen a few times. The chain uses TRBV14 and TRBJ2-2; the D gene is possibly TRBD2 (5 bases). This CDR3 comprises 13 residues. CDR1 and CDR2 (germline): SGHDN, FVKESK. V gave up 0 bases and J gave up 7 bases, with 6 bases separating them. CDR3 in DNA: TGTGCCAGCAGCCAAGACCGGGGCGGGGAGCTGTTTTTT. This sequence encodes CASSQDRGGELFF.

The table lists this clonotype with many counts. The chain combines TRBV20-1 with TRBJ2-7; 8 bases are a match to TRBD2. This CDR3 contains 14 residues. V gave up 0 bases and J gave up 5 bases; unmatched junction bases: 6. CDR1 is DFQATT and CDR2 is SNEGSKA in the germline V gene (reference sequence). The CDR3 reads CSARDASGGDEQYF. CDR3 DNA: TGCAGTGCTAGAGATGCAAGCGGGGGAGACGAGCAGTACTTC.

This clonotype was seen ten or more times. The V call is TRBV4-1, the J call TRBJ2-1; unclear D gene. Looked up from germline, CDR1 is MGHRA and CDR2 is YSYEKL. V was clipped by 2 bases and J by 10 bases, with 15 bases between them. The CDR3 is 14 residues long. The CDR3 DNA sequence: TGCGCCAGCAGCCAATCGGCCCTCTTAACCGAGCAGTTCTTC. It specifies CASSQSALLTEQFF.

This clonotype was counted many times. This chain uses TRBV6-2 or TRBV6-3 with TRBJ1-1; D is unresolved. The CDR3 loop spans 12 amino acids. The germline CDR1 and CDR2 sequences are MNHEY and SVGEGT. V dropped 6 bases and J dropped 3 bases, with 8 bases sitting between them. CDR3 sequence (DNA): TGTGCCAGCAGATCCTGGGACACTGAAGCTTTCTTT. Its translation is CASRSWDTEAFF.